The present T cell receptor (beta chain) was sequenced within a study of beta chain features in type 1 diabetes. Study conclusions and caveats: Type 1 diabetes patients had TCRB CDR3s that were shorter (moderately but significantly so) in all four CD4+ subsets. A possible short-template PCR bias applies equally to patients and controls.

The CDR3 runs to 11 residues. Germline values: CDR1 DFQATT, CDR2 SNEGSKA (reference sequence). V lost 2 bases and J 8 bases, leaving 7 bases between the germline ends. This clone came up a few times. Its antigen is currently unknown. The whole isolated RNA underwent reverse transcription, so sequencing captured expressed TCRB transcripts. Here immunoSEQ multiplex PCR was the method, and the copy in TCRdb shows in-frame clones only, minus some. The sample yields a few hundred thousand clones, roughly 22% seen once. This chain joins TRBV20-1 and TRBJ2-1, with TRBD2 as a possible D gene (6 bases). This TCR was sampled from a woman aged 40 to 50 with type 1 diabetes. The sequenced sample was naive CD4+ T cells from blood. Here the CDR3 reads CSARWGDEQFF. The CDR3 bases are TGCAGTGCTAGATGGGGGGATGAGCAGTTCTTC.